This TCR beta chain stems from a study of T cell repertoires in cytomegalovirus infection. Study-level information: Evidence of both CMV infection and a matching HLA type came from public TCR beta signatures.

This clonotype has at least ten counts. TCRdb reprocessed the reads with MiXCR, giving one entry per CDR3 protein. The sample records around 130,000 distinct CDR3 sequences, 7.5% to 9% being singletons. Sequenced input: PBMCs. The origin of this receptor is a human donor in good health (CMV status not recorded). Some clones in this sample may be carry-over from other donors' samples.

The CDR3 DNA reads TGTGCCAGCAGCTTGACAATAGGAAACTATGGCTACACCTTC. Its translation: CASSLTIGNYGYTF. This chain uses TRBV5-4 with TRBJ1-2; D is unclear. The V gene's germline CDR1 is SGHNT and CDR2 YYREEE (reference sequence). The CDR3 contains 14 residues. V was shortened by 1 base and J by 2 bases, with 9 bases between the two germline ends.